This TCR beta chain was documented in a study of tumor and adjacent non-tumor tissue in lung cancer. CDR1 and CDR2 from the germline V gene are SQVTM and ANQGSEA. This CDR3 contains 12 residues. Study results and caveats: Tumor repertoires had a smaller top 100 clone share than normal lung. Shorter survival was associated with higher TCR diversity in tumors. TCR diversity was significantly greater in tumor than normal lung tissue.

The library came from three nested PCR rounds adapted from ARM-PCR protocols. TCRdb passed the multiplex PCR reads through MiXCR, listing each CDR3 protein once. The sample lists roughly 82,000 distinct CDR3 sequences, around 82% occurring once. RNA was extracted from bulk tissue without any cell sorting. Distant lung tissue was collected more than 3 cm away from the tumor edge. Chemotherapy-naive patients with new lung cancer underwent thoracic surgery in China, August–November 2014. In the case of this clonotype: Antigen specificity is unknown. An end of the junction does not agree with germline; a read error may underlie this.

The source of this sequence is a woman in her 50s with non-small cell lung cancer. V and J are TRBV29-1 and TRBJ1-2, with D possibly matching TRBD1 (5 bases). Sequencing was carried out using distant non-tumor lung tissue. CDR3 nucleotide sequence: TGCAGCGTCCCCGGGGGGTTCTTTGGCTGCACCTTC. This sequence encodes CSVPGGFFGCTF.